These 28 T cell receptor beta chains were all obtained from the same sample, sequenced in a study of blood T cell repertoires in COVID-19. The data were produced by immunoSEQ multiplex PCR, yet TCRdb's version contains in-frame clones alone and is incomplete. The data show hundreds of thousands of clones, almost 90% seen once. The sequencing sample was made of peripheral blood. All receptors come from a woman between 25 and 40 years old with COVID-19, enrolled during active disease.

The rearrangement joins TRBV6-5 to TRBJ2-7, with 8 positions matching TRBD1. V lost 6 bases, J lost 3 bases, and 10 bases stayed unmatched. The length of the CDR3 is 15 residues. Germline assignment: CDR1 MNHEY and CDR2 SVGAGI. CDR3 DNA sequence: TGTGCCAGCAGCACCGGACAGGGAGGAAACTACGAGCAGTACTTC. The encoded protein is CASSTGQGGNYEQYF.

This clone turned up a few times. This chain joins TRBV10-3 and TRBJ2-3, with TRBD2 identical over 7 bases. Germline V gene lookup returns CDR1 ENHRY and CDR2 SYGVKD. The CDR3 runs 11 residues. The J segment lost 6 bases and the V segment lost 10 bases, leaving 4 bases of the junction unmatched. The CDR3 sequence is CATLAVDTQYF. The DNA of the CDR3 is TGTGCCACCCTAGCGGTGGATACGCAGTATTTT.

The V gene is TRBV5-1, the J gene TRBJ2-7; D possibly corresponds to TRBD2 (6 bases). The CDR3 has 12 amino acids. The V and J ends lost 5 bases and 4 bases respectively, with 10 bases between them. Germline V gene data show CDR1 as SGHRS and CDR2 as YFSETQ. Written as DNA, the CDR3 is TGCGCCAGCAGTTATGGGGGGTACGAGCAGTACTTC. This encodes CASSYGGYEQYF.

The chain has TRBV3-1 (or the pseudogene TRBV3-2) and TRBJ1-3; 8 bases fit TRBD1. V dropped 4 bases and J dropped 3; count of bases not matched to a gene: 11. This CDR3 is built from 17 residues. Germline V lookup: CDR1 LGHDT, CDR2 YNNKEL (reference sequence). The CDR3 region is CASSLTYRGGLGNTIYF. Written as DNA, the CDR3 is TGTGCCAGCAGCCTAACCTACAGGGGGGGACTTGGAAACACCATATATTTT.

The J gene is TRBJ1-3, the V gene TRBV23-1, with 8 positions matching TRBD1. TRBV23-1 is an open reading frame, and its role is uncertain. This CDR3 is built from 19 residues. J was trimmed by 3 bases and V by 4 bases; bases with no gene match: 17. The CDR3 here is CASSPPLSRQGSNGNTIYF. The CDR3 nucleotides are TGCGCCAGCAGTCCTCCGCTCTCCAGACAGGGGAGTAATGGAAACACCATATATTTT.

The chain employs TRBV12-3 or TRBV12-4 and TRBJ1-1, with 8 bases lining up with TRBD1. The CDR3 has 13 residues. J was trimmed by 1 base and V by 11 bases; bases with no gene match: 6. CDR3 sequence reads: CADRGGENTEAFF. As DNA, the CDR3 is TGTGCCGACAGGGGAGGAGAGAACACTGAAGCTTTCTTT.

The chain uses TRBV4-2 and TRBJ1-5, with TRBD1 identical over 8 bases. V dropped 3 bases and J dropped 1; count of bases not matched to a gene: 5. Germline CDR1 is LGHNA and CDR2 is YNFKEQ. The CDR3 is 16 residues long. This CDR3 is CASSQPQGASNQPQHF. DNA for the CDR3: TGTGCCAGCAGCCAGCCCCAGGGGGCGAGCAATCAGCCCCAGCATTTT.

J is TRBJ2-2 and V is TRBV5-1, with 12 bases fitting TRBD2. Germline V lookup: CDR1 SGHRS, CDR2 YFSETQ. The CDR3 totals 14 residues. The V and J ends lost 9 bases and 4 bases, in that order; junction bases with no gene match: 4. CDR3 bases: TGCGCCACACGGACTAGCGGGACCACCGGGGAGCTGTTTTTT. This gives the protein CATRTSGTTGELFF. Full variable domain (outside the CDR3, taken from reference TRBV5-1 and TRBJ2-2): KAGVTQTPRYLIKTRGQQVTLSCSPISGHRSVSWYQQTPGQGLQFLFEYFSETQRNKGNFPGRFSGRQFSNSRSEMNVSTLELGDSALYLCATRTSGTTGELFFGEGSRLTVL.

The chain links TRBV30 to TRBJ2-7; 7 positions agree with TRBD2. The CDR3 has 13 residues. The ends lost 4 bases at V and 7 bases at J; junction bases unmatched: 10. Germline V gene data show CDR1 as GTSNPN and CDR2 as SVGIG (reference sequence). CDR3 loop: CAWNLAELGEQYF. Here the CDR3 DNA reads TGTGCCTGGAATCTAGCGGAGCTCGGGGAGCAGTACTTC.

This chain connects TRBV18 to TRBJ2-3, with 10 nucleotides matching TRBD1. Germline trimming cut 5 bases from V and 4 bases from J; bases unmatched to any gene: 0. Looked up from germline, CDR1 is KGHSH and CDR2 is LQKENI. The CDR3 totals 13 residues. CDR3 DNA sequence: TGTGCCAGCTCAGGGACAGGGGCAGATACGCAGTATTTT. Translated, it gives CASSGTGADTQYF.

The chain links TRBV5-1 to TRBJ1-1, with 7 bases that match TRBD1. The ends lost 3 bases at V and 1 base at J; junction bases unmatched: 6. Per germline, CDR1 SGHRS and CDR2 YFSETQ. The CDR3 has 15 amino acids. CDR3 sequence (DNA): TGCGCCAGCAGCTGGCTCGGACAGGAGAACACTGAAGCTTTCTTT. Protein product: CASSWLGQENTEAFF.

CDR3 coding DNA: TGCGCCAGCAGCCACCCCCTTACCGGCGGGGAGCTGTTTTTT. Translating gives CASSHPLTGGELFF. The genes are TRBV4-1 and TRBJ2-2; D ambiguous. This CDR3 contains 14 residues. CDR1 is MGHRA, CDR2 YSYEKL, per germline. V was shortened by 3 bases and J by 7 bases, with 12 bases between the two germline ends.

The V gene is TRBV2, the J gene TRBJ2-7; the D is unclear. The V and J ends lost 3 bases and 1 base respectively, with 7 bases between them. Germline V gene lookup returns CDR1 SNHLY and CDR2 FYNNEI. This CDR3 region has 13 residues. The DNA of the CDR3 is TGTGCCAGCAGTGATACGGAGTCCTACGAGCAGTACTTC. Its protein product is CASSDTESYEQYF. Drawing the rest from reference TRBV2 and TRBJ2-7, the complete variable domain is EPEVTQTPSHQVTQMGQEVILRCVPISNHLYFYWYRQILGQKVEFLVSFYNNEISEKSEIFDDQFSVERPDGSNFTLKIRSTKLEDSAMYFCASSDTESYEQYFGPGTRLTVT.

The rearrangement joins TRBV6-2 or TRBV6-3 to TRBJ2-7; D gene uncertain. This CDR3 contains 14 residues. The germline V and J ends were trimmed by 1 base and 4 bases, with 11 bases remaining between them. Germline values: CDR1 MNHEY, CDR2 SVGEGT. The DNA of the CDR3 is TGTGCCAGCAGTTACTTCGAACCCGGGTACGAGCAGTACTTC. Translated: CASSYFEPGYEQYF.

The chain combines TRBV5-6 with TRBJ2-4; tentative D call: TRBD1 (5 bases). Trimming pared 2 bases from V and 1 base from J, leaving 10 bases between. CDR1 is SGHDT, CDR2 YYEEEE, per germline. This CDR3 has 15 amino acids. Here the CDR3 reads CASSLGASAKNIQYF. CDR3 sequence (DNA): TGTGCCAGCAGCTTAGGGGCGTCGGCCAAAAACATTCAGTACTTC.

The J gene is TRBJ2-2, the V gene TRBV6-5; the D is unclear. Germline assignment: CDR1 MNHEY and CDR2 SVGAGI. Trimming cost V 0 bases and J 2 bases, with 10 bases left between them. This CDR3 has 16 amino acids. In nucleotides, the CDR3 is TGTGCCAGCAGTTACTCCCTACAGATAAACACCGGGGAGCTGTTTTTT. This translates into CASSYSLQINTGELFF.

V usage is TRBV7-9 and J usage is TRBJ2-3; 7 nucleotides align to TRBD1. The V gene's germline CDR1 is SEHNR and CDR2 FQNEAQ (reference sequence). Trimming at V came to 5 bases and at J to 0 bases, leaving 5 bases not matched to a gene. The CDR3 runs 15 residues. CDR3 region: CASSGGQSSTDTQYF. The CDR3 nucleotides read TGTGCCAGCAGCGGGGGACAGTCTAGCACAGATACGCAGTATTTT.

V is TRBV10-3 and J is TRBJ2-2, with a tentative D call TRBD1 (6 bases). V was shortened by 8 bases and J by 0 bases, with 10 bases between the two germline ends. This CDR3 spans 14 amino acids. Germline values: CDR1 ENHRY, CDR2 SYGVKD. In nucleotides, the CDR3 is TGTGCCATCTCGGGACACCCGAACACCGGGGAGCTGTTTTTT. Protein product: CAISGHPNTGELFF.

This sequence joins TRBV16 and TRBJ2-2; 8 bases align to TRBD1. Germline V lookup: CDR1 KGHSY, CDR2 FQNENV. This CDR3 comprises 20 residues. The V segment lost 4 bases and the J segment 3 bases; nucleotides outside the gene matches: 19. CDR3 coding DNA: TGTGCCAGCAGCCTGGGCGGGCCAGGGGGCGGATACCTGGACACCGGGGAGCTGTTTTTT. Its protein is CASSLGGPGGGYLDTGELFF. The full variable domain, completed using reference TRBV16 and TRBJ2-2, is GEEVAQTPKHLVRGEGQKAKLYCAPIKGHSYVFWYQQVLKNEFKFLISFQNENVFDETGMPKERFSAKCLPNSPCSLEIQATKLEDSAVYFCASSLGGPGGGYLDTGELFFGEGSRLTVL.

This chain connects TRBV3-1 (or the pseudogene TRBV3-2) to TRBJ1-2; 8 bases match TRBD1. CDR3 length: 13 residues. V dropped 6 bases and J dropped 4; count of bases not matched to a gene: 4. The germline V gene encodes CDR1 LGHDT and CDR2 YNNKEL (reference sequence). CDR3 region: CASSGQGTYGYTF. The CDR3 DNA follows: TGTGCCAGCAGTGGACAGGGTACCTATGGCTACACCTTC.

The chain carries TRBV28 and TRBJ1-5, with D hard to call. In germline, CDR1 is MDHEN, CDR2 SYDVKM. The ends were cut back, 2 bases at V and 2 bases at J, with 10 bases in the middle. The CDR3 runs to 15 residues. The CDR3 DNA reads TGTGCCAGCAGTTTAGGGAGGGCGGGCAATCAGCCCCAGCATTTT. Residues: CASSLGRAGNQPQHF.

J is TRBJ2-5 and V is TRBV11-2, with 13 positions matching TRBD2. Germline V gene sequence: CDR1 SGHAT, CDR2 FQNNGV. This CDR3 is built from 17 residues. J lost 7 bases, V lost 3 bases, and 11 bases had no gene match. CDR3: CASSLNGGLAGDATQYF. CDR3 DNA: TGTGCCAGCAGCTTGAATGGTGGACTAGCGGGAGATGCGACCCAGTACTTC.

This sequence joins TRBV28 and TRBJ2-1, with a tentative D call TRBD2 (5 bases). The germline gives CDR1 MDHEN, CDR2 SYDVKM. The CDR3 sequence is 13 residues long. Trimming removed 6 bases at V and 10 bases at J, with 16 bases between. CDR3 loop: CASSDSGRVEQFF. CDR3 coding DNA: TGTGCCAGCAGCGACTCCGGGCGGGTCGAGCAGTTCTTC.

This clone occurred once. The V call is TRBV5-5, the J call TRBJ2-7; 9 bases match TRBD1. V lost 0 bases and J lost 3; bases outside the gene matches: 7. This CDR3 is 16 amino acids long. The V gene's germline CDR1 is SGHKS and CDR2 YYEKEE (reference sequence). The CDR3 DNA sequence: TGTGCCAGCAGCTTGGCCCGAACGACAGGGGGCTACGAGCAGTACTTC. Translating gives CASSLARTTGGYEQYF. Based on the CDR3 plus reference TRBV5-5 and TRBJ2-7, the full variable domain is DAGVTQSPTHLIKTRGQQVTLRCSPISGHKSVSWYQQVLGQGPQFIFQYYEKEERGRGNFPDRFSARQFPNYSSELNVNALLLGDSALYLCASSLARTTGGYEQYFGPGTRLTVT.

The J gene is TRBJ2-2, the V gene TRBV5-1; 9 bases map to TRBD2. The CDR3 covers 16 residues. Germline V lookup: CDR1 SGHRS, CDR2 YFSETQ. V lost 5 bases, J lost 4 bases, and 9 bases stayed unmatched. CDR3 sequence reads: CASSYLAGVSTGELFF. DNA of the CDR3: TGCGCCAGCAGTTATTTAGCGGGAGTGAGCACCGGGGAGCTGTTTTTT.

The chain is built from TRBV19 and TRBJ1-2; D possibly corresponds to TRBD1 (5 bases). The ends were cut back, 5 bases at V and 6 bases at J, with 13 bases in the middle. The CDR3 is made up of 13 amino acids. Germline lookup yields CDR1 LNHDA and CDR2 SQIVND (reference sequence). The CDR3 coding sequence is TGTGCCAGTAGTGCCACAGGAGTTGATGGCTACACCTTC. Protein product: CASSATGVDGYTF. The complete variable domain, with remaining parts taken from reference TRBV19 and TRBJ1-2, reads DGGITQSPKYLFRKEGQNVTLSCEQNLNHDAMYWYRQDPGQGLRLIYYSQIVNDFQKGDIAEGYSVSREKKESFPLTVTSAQKNPTAFYLCASSATGVDGYTFGSGTRLTVV.

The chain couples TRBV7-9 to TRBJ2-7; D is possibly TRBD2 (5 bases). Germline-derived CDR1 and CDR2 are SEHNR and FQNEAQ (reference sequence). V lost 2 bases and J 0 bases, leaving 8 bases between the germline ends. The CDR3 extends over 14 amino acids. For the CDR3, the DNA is TGTGCCAGCAGCTTATCAGCGGCCTCCTACGAGCAGTACTTC. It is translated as CASSLSAASYEQYF.

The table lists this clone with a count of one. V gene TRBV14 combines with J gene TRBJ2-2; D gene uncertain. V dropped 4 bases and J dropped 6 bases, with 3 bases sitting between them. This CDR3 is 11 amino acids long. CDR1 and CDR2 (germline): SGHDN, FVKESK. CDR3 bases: TGTGCCAGCAGCCTCTCCGGGGAGCTGTTTTTT. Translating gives CASSLSGELFF.